This T cell receptor (beta chain) is from a study of T cell responses to AZD1222 COVID-19 vaccine. At the level of the study: Pooling of second doses given at about 4 or about 12 weeks was done. The study's findings and limits: Spike-specific TCRs gained breadth and depth after people received two AZD1222 doses.

Remarks on this clone: Its antigen remains unknown.

Repertoires were generated with immunoSEQ multiplex PCR, while TCRdb's copy carries only in-frame clones and drops some. The table has 140,000 to 150,000 clones, 90% to 95% seen once; the top ten hold 1.5% to 2%. The germline V and J ends were trimmed by 0 bases and 1 base, with 6 bases remaining between them. Per the germline V gene, CDR1 is LGHNA and CDR2 is YNFKEQ. This CDR3 is 14 amino acids long. The TCR was taken from an adult in good health. The sequences come from peripheral blood, collected on day 0 of AZD1222 vaccination. This rearrangement joins TRBV4-2 to TRBJ1-2; D unresolved. The DNA for the CDR3 is TGTGCCAGCAGCCAAGAGTTAAGTAACTATGGCTACACCTTC. It specifies CASSQELSNYGYTF.